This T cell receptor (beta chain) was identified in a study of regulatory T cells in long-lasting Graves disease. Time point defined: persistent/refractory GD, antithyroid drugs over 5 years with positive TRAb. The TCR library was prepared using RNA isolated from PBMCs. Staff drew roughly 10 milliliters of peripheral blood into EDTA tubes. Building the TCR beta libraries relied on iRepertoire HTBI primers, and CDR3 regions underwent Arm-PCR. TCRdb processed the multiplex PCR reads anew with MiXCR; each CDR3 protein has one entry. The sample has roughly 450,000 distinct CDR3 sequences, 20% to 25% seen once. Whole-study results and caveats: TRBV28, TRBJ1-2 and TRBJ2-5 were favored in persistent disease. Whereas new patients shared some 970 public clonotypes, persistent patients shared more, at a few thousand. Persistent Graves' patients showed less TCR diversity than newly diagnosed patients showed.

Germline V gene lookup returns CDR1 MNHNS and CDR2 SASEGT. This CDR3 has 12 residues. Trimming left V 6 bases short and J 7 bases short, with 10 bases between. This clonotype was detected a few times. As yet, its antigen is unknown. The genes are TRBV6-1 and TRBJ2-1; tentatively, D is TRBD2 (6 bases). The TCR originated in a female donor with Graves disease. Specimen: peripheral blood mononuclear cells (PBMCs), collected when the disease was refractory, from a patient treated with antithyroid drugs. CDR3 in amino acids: CASSRDSNEQFF. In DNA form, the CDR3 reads TGTGCCAGCAGCCGGGACTCTAATGAGCAGTTCTTC.